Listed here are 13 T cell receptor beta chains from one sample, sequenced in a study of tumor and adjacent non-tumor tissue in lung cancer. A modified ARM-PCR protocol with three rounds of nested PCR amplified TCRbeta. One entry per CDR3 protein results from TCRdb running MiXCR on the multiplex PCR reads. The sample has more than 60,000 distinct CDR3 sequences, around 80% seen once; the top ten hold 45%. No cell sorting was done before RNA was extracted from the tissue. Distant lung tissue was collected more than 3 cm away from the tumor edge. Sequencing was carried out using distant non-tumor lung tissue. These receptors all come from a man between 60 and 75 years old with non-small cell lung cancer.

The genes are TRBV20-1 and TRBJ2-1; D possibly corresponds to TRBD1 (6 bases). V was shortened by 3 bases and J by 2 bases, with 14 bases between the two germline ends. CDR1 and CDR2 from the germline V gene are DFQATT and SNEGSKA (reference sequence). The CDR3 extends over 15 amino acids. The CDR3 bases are TGCAGTGCTAGGTCAGGGACAAACACCTACAATGAGCAGTTCTTC. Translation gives CSARSGTNTYNEQFF.

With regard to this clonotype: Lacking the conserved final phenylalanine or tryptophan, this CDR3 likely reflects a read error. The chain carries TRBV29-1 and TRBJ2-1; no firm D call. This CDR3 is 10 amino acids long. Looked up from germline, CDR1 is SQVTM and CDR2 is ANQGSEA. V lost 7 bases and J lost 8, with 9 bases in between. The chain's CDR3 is CSARRYEQFI. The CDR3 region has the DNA TGCAGCGCCCGGCGCTATGAGCAGTTCATC.

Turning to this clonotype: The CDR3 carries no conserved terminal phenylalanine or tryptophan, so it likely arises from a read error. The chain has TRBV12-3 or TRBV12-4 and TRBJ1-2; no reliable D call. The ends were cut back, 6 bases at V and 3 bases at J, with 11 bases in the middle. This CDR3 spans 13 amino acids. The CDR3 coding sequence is TGTGCCAGCAGGTCCCAGTATGACTATGGCTACACCTTA. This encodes CASRSQYDYGYTL.

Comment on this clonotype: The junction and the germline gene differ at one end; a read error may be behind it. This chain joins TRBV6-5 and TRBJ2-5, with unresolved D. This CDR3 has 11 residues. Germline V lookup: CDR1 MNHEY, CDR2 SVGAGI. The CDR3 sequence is CARRDTLTQYF. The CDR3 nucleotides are TGCGCAAGAAGAGACACGTTGACCCAGTACTTC.

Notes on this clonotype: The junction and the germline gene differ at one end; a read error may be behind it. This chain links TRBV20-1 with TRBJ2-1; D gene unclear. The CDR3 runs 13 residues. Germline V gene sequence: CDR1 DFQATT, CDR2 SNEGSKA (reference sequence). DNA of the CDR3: TGCGGTGCAATCGCGCCCACGTGCAATGAGCAGTTCTTC. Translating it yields CGAIAPTCNEQFF.

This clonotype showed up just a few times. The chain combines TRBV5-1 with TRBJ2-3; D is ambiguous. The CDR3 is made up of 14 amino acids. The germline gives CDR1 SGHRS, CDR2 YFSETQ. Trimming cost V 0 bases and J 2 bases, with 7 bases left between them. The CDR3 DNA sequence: TGCGCCAGCAGCTTGGACGTTAACACAGATACGCAGTATTTT. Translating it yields CASSLDVNTDTQYF.

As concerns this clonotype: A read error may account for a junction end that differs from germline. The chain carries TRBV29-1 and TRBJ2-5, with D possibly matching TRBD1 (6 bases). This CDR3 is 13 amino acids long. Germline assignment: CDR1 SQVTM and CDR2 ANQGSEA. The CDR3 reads CSVADRYHETQCF. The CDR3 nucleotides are TGCAGCGTAGCGGACAGATACCACGAGACCCAATGCTTC.

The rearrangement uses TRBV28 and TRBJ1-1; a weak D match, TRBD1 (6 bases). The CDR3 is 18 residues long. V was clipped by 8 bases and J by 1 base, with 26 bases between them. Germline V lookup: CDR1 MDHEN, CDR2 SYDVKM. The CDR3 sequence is CASGGLPGKGGQNTEAFF. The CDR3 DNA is TGTGCCAGCGGTGGTCTCCCTGGAAAGGGGGGACAGAACACTGAAGCTTTCTTT.

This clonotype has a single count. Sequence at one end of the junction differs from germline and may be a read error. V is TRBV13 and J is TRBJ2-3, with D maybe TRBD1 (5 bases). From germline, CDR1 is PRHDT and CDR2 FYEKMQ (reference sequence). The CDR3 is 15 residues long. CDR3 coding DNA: TGTGCCAGCAGCTTAGTGAGACAGAATACAGATATGCAGTATTTT. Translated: CASSLVRQNTDMQYF.

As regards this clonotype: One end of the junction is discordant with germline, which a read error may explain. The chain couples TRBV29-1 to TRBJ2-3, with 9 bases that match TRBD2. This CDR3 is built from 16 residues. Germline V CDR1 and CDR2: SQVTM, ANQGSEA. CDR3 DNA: TGCGGCGTTGGAGCGGGAGGCATTGGAGCCACAGATACGCAGTATTTT. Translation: CGVGAGGIGATDTQYF.

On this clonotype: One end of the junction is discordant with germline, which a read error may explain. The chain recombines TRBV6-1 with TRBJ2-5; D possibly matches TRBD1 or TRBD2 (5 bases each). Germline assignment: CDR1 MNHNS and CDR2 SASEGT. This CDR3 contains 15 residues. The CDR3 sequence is CASSELMGEQETQYF. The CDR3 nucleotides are TGTGCCAGCAGTGAACTTATGGGGGAGCAAGAGACTCAGTACTTC.

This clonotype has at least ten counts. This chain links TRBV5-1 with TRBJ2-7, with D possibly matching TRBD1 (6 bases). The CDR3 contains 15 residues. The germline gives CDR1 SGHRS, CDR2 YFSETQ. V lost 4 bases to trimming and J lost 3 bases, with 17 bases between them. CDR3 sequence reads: CASSDGTPISYEQYF. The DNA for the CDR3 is TGCGCCAGCAGCGACGGGACACCAATTAGCTACGAGCAGTACTTC.

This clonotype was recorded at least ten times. CDR3 region: CASSFPGRSTDTQYF. In nucleotides, the CDR3 is TGTGCCAGCAGCTTCCCGGGGCGTAGCACAGATACGCAGTATTTT. V usage is TRBV5-4 and J usage is TRBJ2-3; either TRBD1 or TRBD2 may supply D (5 bases each). Trimming removed 2 bases from V and 0 bases from J, with 10 bases in between. The CDR3 consists of 15 residues. CDR1 and CDR2 from the germline V gene are SGHNT and YYREEE (reference sequence).